These 10 T cell receptor beta chains share one sample of origin, sequenced in a study of cytomegalovirus exposure and HLA in healthy donors. Primers: 60 Vbeta forward and 13 Jbeta reverse. Here immunoSEQ multiplex PCR was the method, and the copy in TCRdb shows in-frame clones only, minus some. This sample carries fewer than 110,000 clones, 76% of them seen once, and the ten largest clones take roughly 2.3%. The sample was PBMCs. The receptors originated from a man between 18 and 35 years old in good health and CMV-seronegative.

The chain recombines TRBV6-1 with TRBJ2-1, with a tentative D call TRBD1 (5 bases). Trimming removed 2 bases from V and 4 bases from J, with 12 bases in between. The germline V gene has CDR1 MNHNS and CDR2 SASEGT. CDR3 length: 15 residues. CDR3 nucleotides: TGTGCCAGCAGTGAATACGTCAGGACATACAATGAGCAGTTCTTC. Protein product: CASSEYVRTYNEQFF.

V and J are TRBV9 and TRBJ1-4, with 7 bases matching TRBD1. Trimming cost V 3 bases and J 7 bases; bases outside gene matches: 3. Looked up from germline, CDR1 is SGDLS and CDR2 is YYNGEE. CDR3 length: 13 amino acids. The CDR3 reads CASSAGTAEKLFF. Written as DNA, the CDR3 is TGTGCCAGCAGCGCCGGGACAGCTGAAAAACTGTTTTTT.

The J gene is TRBJ1-2, the V gene TRBV2; perhaps TRBD1 as D (6 bases). Trimming cost V 8 bases and J 5 bases, with 12 bases left between them. CDR3 size: 12 residues. The germline gives CDR1 SNHLY, CDR2 FYNNEI. DNA of the CDR3: TGTGCCAGCGCACAGGGTGGTTATGGCTACACCTTC. The encoded protein is CASAQGGYGYTF.

The count of this clone is one. The chain employs TRBV6-1 and TRBJ2-7; tentative D call: TRBD1 (5 bases). Between the trimmed V and J ends, which lost 3 bases and 5 bases, there was a span of 8 bases. The CDR3 totals 12 residues. From germline, CDR1 is MNHNS and CDR2 SASEGT. The CDR3 is CASSDRAHEQYF. The DNA of the CDR3 is TGTGCCAGCAGTGACAGGGCCCACGAGCAGTACTTC.

This clone was picked up one time. The CDR3 bases are TGTGCCAGCAGCCCGGGGAGCTATGGCTACACCTTC. It codes for CASSPGSYGYTF. V usage is TRBV25-1 and J usage is TRBJ1-2; the D is unclear. The CDR3 sequence is 12 residues long. V was pared by 6 bases and J by 4 bases, with 9 bases between. Germline CDR1 is MGHDK and CDR2 is SYGVNS.

The table lists this clone with a few counts. One end of the junction fails to match germline, which may point to a read error. The chain recombines TRBV19 with TRBJ1-2; TRBD1 matches at 8 bases. The CDR3 covers 13 residues. Germline V CDR1 and CDR2: LNHDA, SQIVND (reference sequence). CDR3 coding DNA: TGTGCCAGTCGCTCAGGGGGCGCATGGGTTTTCGCCTTC. Translation gives CASRSGGAWVFAF.

This clone was seen a handful of times. This chain joins TRBV5-5 and TRBJ1-2; TRBD1 is a possible D gene (5 bases). Between the trimmed V and J ends, which lost 4 bases and 9 bases, there was a span of 28 bases. The V gene's germline CDR1 is SGHKS and CDR2 YYEKEE (reference sequence). This CDR3 has 17 amino acids. CDR3 sequence (DNA): TGTGCCAGCAGCGCGTGGGGCGAAACCGTAAATCCCTGGAGCTACACCTTC. Translated, it gives CASSAWGETVNPWSYTF.

The V gene is TRBV6-5, the J gene TRBJ2-7, with 13 bases fitting TRBD2. J gave up 4 bases and V 7 bases, and 4 bases lay outside the gene matches. Germline CDR1 and CDR2: MNHEY and SVGAGI. The CDR3 length is 14 residues. CDR3 sequence: CASKTSGGAYEQYF. Written as DNA, the CDR3 is TGTGCCAGCAAAACTAGCGGGGGGGCTTACGAGCAGTACTTC.

The CDR3 loop is CSVDLVDYGYTF. The CDR3 DNA reads TGCAGCGTTGACTTAGTTGACTATGGCTACACCTTC. The gene calls are TRBV29-1 and TRBJ1-2; D ambiguous. Trimming left V 3 bases short and J 3 bases short, with 8 bases between. The CDR3 runs 12 residues. Germline V CDR1 and CDR2: SQVTM, ANQGSEA.

This clone was recorded a few times. The chain joins TRBV19 to TRBJ2-4, with D tentatively TRBD2 (5 bases). This CDR3 has 15 residues. Trimming cost V 3 bases and J 3 bases, with 12 bases left between them. CDR1 is LNHDA, CDR2 SQIVND, per germline (reference sequence). CDR3 nucleotides: TGTGCCAGTAGTATTATGGGAGCAGGCAAAAACATTCAGTACTTC. Its protein is CASSIMGAGKNIQYF.